The clone carrying this T cell receptor (beta chain) occurred a few times. Antigen unknown. Primers: 60 Vbeta forward and 13 Jbeta reverse. The method was immunoSEQ multiplex PCR; TCRdb's version includes in-frame clones alone and lacks a portion of them. Found here are 100,000 to 150,000 clones, nearly 85% of them singletons; the top ten hold approximately 1.1%. This sample was included in a study of cytomegalovirus exposure and HLA in healthy donors. Regarding the study as a whole: Analysis performed later showed TCR beta chains linked to HLA being more clonally expanded than equally common others. Specificity for CMV antigens was confirmed in vitro for three of the CMV-associated chains. TCR beta sequences reportedly predicted most subjects' HLA-A and HLA-B alleles accurately.

The CDR3 consists of 15 residues. Per germline, CDR1 SGHNT and CDR2 YENEEA. V shed 3 bases, J shed 2 bases, and the junction held 5 bases outside the gene matches. This sequence joins TRBV11-3 and TRBJ2-3; 7 bases are a match to TRBD2. The TCR comes from a boy younger than 18 in good health and CMV-seronegative. Sequenced: PBMCs. Here the CDR3 DNA reads TGTGCCAGCAGCTTCGCGGGAGAGAACACAGATACGCAGTATTTT. The encoded protein is CASSFAGENTDTQYF. Combining the CDR3 with reference TRBV11-3 and TRBJ2-3 gives the whole variable domain EAGVVQSPRYKIIEKKQPVAFWCNPISGHNTLYWYLQNLGQGPELLIRYENEEAVDDSQLPKDRFSAERLKGVDSTLKIQPAELGDSAVYLCASSFAGENTDTQYFGPGTRLTVL.